This T cell receptor beta chain is drawn from a study of cytomegalovirus exposure and HLA in healthy donors (TCRdb year 2017). At the level of the whole study: An earlier analysis of some 620 of the donors reported over 250 Gb of sequence data and 95 million to 120 million unique TCR beta sequences obtained from approximately 180 million T cells. An early release covering 500 to 750 HLA-typed donors comprised about 290 gigabases of sequencing data and some 79 million unique TCR sequences. Of the roughly 400 genotyped donors, 75% to 85% were placed in the genetic ancestry cluster associated with self-reported Caucasian donors. The study aimed to test whether signatures of past pathogen exposure could be identified by cataloging public T cell receptors. The study used immunosequencing to profile the T cell repertoires of several hundred subjects and linked those repertoires to cytomegalovirus serostatus. In addition to the first cohort of about 650 subjects, a separate validation cohort of approximately 130 different subjects was used. High-throughput TCR immunosequencing, statistical association of individual TCRs with disease status, and machine learning were combined to predict cytomegalovirus infection status. In a later analysis, previously published TCR beta repertoires from several hundred donors were re-analyzed and high-resolution HLA genotyping was added so that TCR occurrence patterns could be studied. The later analysis used no new phenotypic data to find candidate immune exposures, relying instead on TCR beta sequences and their occurrence across donors. In an earlier analysis of a few hundred of the donors, high-throughput TCR beta sequencing was used to judge whether each TCR beta V gene segment behaved as functional or pseudogenic. Donor age, sex, ethnicity and CMV serostatus were compiled alongside the repertoire data. Genome-wide SNP genotypes for about three fifths of the roughly 670 donors were used in a later genetic analysis, which treated that subset as a discovery cohort. Every discovery cohort repertoire had been produced on one sequencing platform. Class I and class II HLA loci were covered by the typing at four-digit resolution. Typing coverage differed by locus: A, B, C, DRB1 and DQB1 were typed in about 620-640 donors, DQA1 in about 500, DPA1 in some 610, and DPB1 in 472. Roughly five DR-DQ haplotypes were handled as single units for association and clustering, since linkage in the cohort was strong. Among over 350 genotyped donors of the cohort, an average of about 240,000 unique TCR beta nucleotide sequences were sequenced per donor, around 18% of them non-productive. The study at large found these results: In a later analysis, the rate of TCR association differed among HLA loci, with DRB1 alleles having the most associated TCRs and HLA-C alleles having the fewest. A later analysis reported that several top co-occurrence clusters appeared linked to parvovirus B19, influenza, CMV and Epstein-Barr virus. Specific HLA alleles were associated with over 15,000 TCR beta sequences at a false discovery rate of 0.05 in a later analysis. Roughly uniform sequencing depth across donors was assumed in presence/absence analyses, although this assumption may not hold. In an earlier analysis of roughly 500 of the donors, most TCR beta V segments appeared in productive rearrangements about 87% or about 30% of the time, broadly matching IMGT annotations. In a later genetic analysis, a missense DCLRE1C variant was associated with V-gene and J-gene trimming of TCR beta chains, and the association was replicated in an independent cohort. In vitro tests confirmed that a few of the cytomegalovirus-associated TCR beta chains recognize cytomegalovirus antigens. Because the 87-base-pair reads could not distinguish some IMGT-functional V segments, including TRBV6-2 and TRBV6-3, those segments were excluded. Most CMV-associated TCR beta chains appeared to be HLA-restricted in a later analysis, and the HLA associations seemed to be driven largely by CMV exposure. Compared with equally common non-associated chains, HLA-associated TCR beta chains in a later analysis were more clonally expanded and had lower generation probabilities. The authors suggested that the approach could potentially be extended to other disease states and immunological phenotypes. In this cohort, only TCR beta chains were sequenced, and detectable features were limited by the absence of alpha or paired-chain data. According to a later genetic analysis, donors in an Asian-associated ancestry cluster had fewer N-insertions in productive TCRs than the approximately 610-donor mean. In both the original and validation cohorts, the classifier was reported to diagnose cytomegalovirus status with high specificity and sensitivity. For the cohort, immune exposure information was limited to CMV serostatus. A cluster of highly shared sequence variants was judged likely to be a technical artifact of the sequencing pipeline. A further reported finding was that TCR beta sequences accurately predicted the HLA-A and HLA-B alleles for most subjects in the first cohort. HLA typing was unavailable for some donors at each locus, so association tests used only the typed subset. About 17 rarely observed V segments, including chromosome 9 orphons, were excluded from the earlier analysis of several hundred of the donors because counts were too low. Linkage disequilibrium might explain the correlated functional status among segregating V segments, but an unknown experimental factor could not be ruled out. The study gave a list of about 160 TCR beta chains associated with cytomegalovirus. Across donors, most TCR sequences were observed very rarely, whereas some public TCRs were present in many individuals. When HLA alleles, especially DR and DQ, strongly co-occurred, attributing TCR associations to individual alleles was difficult.

To prepare the library, the immunoSEQ multiplex PCR assay was applied. A mixture of 60 forward primers for TCR Vbeta segments and 13 reverse primers for TCR Jbeta segments was used in the multiplex PCR. The CDR3 region of rearranged TCR beta genes was amplified from genomic DNA by a multiplex PCR assay. The Illumina HiSeq System was used to sequence the amplified TCR beta libraries as 87-base-pair reads. Per the source publication's procedure: A later analysis counted approximately 84 million unique TCR beta chains across the 650 to 700 repertoires, and 9.5 million to 11 million of these chains were shared by at least two donors. Raw reads were error-corrected and collapsed into unique sequences with a nearest-neighbor algorithm that merged closely related sequences to remove PCR and sequencing errors. CDR3 sequences were aligned to IMGT reference sequences to assign V, D and J gene segments. For a sequence to be retained, a match of at least six nucleotides was required to both a V gene segment and a J gene segment. Rearrangements were called productive when the CDR3 lacked stop codons and stayed in frame with V and J; all others were non-productive. Following IMGT convention, CDR3 was defined as the stretch from the second conserved V-encoded cysteine to the conserved J-encoded phenylalanine. The earlier analysis of about 560 of the donors excluded any sequence lacking an unambiguous match to a single V gene segment. In an earlier analysis of about 590 of the donors, a V segment was called functional when productive rearrangements were above 56.7%, and segregating when the standard deviation between donors exceeded 5%. A statistical classification framework was developed to diagnose cytomegalovirus status using the catalog of TCR beta chain sequences. A later analysis assigned V and J genes by comparing TCR nucleotide sequences with IMGT/GENE-DB human TR gene sequences. Using the TCRdist pipeline, a later analysis assigned CDR3 sequences along with most-parsimonious VDJ recombination scenarios. A later analysis defined each TCR beta chain by its CDR3 amino acid sequence plus V-gene family, and excluded reads lacking a unique V-gene family. To address suspected cross-contamination and a sequencing artifact, a later analysis removed around 600 highly shared, low-generation-probability nucleotide sequences. In a later analysis, a clonal expansion index was calculated for each public chain from normalized within-repertoire ranks of inferred template counts. In a later analysis, generation probabilities were computed using a VDJ recombination model fitted to out-of-frame rearrangements, and the results were checked against IGoR. A later analysis scored TCR-TCR, TCR-HLA and TCR-CMV co-occurrence with hypergeometric tests, applying a repertoire-size bias correction to TCR pairs. To estimate false discovery rates, a later analysis permuted the HLA or CMV assignments 20 times. In a later analysis, co-occurring TCRs were grouped using DBSCAN, with TCRdist sequence similarity added in when clustering inside HLA-allele-positive subsets. Co-occurrence clustering excluded repertoires with fewer than 30,000 or more than 120,000 public chains, plus five with anomalous nucleotide sharing. TCRdb carries this immuneACCESS record with in-frame sequences only. Its versions omit some clonotypes, under half of them owing to an unresolved V gene in the studies checked, with the rest unexplained. V and J calls and clone size follow that table, whereas D and trimming were derived from the DNA. This sample gives roughly 200,000 clones in total; approximately 70% of them show up just once. The ten largest clones capture 2.6% of the sample.

In total, around 600 healthy bone marrow donors made up the cohort. At the time of sampling, every cohort member was nominally healthy, though immune exposures that went unrecorded were likely present. The donor tested CMV seropositive, placing the donor among the 250 to 300 seropositive members of the cohort. Every donor gave a peripheral blood sample, and the peripheral blood mononuclear cells from that sample were used for TCR beta sequencing. Genomic DNA extraction from the blood cell samples was performed with the Qiagen DNeasy Blood Extraction Kit. In the case of this clone: Its target antigen remains unknown. No base quality values were provided; no much bigger clone lies one nucleotide off.

The CDR3 holds 15 amino acids from the cysteine to the phenylalanine. Of all the DNA, just the CDR3 is kept, 45 bases in frame from base 1. V lost 6 bases and J lost 5 bases; the stretch between them is 17 bases long. CDR1 and CDR2 are read off the germline V gene as SGHTA and FQGNSA. The chain links TRBV7-2 with TRBJ2-1; a tentative D call is TRBD2 (7 bases match). The receptor was derived from a man aged 40-50 years in good health and CMV-seropositive. Sequencing input: PBMCs. The DNA reads as follows: TGTGCCAGCAGAGCCGTGGGGGGGCTCGACAATGAGCAGTTCTTC. This gives the protein CASRAVGGLDNEQFF. With all but the CDR3 taken from the reference TRBV7-2 and TRBJ2-1 genes, the full variable domain is: GAGVSQSPSNKVTEKGKDVELRCDPISGHTALYWYRQSLGQGLEFLIYFQGNSAPDKSGLPSDRFSAERTGGSVSTLTIQRTQQEDSAVYLCASRAVGGLDNEQFFGPGTRLTVL.